This T cell receptor (beta chain) was observed in a study of early T cells in non-severe SARS-CoV-2 infection. Study at large: Bulk RNA isolated from unsorted whole blood underwent sequencing; chains were not paired.

The protocol attached unique molecular identifiers to individual cDNA molecules. MiXCR, run by TCRdb on the 5' RACE reads, gives a single entry per CDR3 protein. The table lists more than 80,000 distinct CDR3 sequences, approximately 13% of them singletons. The sample holds many counts of this clonotype. The receptor was isolated from an adult who was a healthcare worker with PCR-confirmed SARS-CoV-2 infection or an uninfected control (not recorded which). Input material: whole blood.

The CDR3 nucleotides read TGCGCCAGCAGCTTGGGAATCGGGGATATGAACTATGGCTACACCTTC. Translating gives CASSLGIGDMNYGYTF. V is TRBV5-1 and J is TRBJ1-2; D unresolved. CDR1 and CDR2 from the germline V gene are SGHRS and YFSETQ. The CDR3 has 16 amino acids. Deletions cut 0 bases from V and 2 bases from J, with 14 bases between.